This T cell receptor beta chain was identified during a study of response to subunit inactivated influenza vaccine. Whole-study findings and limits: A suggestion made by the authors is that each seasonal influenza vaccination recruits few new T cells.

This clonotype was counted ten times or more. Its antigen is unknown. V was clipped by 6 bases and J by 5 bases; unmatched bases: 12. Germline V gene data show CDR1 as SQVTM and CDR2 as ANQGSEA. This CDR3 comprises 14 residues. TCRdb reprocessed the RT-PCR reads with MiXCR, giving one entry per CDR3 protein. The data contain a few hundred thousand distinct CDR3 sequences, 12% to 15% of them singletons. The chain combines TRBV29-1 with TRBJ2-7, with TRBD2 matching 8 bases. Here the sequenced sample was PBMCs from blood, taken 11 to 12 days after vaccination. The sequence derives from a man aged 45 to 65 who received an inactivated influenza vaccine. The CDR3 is CSVHAAGGMDEQYF. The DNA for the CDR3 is TGCAGCGTCCATGCGGCGGGAGGAATGGACGAGCAGTACTTC.